A selection of T cell receptor beta chains follows, all from one sample in a study of neurological immune-mediated disorders. TCRdb reprocessed the 5' RACE reads via MiXCR and lists one record per CDR3 protein. The repertoire includes 60,000 to 75,000 distinct CDR3 sequences, nearly 10% of them detected once, and 12% sits in the top ten. The specimen was PBMCs. These receptors originate from a young man in good health. Each CDR3 is given with its conserved first and last residue. Fields, in order: D gene, V gene, J gene, clone size, CDR3 length, CDR3 DNA, CDR3 protein. D genes are given only for firm matches. Expanded clones are given a class, and other clones once, few, many or no size at all.

D gene: TRBD2
V gene: TRBV20-1
J gene: TRBJ2-1
clone size: many
CDR3 length: 14
CDR3 DNA: TGCAGTGCTTTAGCGGGAGGGCCGAACAATGAGCAGTTCTTC
CDR3 protein: CSALAGGPNNEQFF

D gene: TRBD2
V gene: TRBV20-1
J gene: TRBJ2-1
clone size: many
CDR3 length: 15
CDR3 DNA: TGCAGTGCTAGAGATGCAGGACTAGCGGACAATGAGCAGTTCTTC
CDR3 protein: CSARDAGLADNEQFF

D gene: NA
V gene: TRBV5-1
J gene: TRBJ1-6
clone size: many
CDR3 length: 13
CDR3 DNA: TGCGCCAGCAGCCCCTCAGGAGCTTCACCCCTCCACTTT
CDR3 protein: CASSPSGASPLHF

D gene: TRBD2
V gene: TRBV12-3/TRBV12-4
J gene: TRBJ2-2
clone size: many
CDR3 length: 16
CDR3 DNA: TGTGCCAGCAGCCTCCGGGGGGGCACCAACACCGGGGAGCTGTTTTTT
CDR3 protein: CASSLRGGTNTGELFF

D gene: NA
V gene: TRBV10-2
J gene: TRBJ2-1
clone size: many
CDR3 length: 15
CDR3 DNA: TGCGCCAGCAGTGAGGGGGGCTCGACTGACAATGAGCAGTTCTTC
CDR3 protein: CASSEGGSTDNEQFF

D gene: NA
V gene: TRBV30
J gene: TRBJ2-1
clone size: NA
CDR3 length: 14
CDR3 DNA: TGTGCCTGGAGTGTAATGACTACGGGCAATGAGCAGTTCTTC
CDR3 protein: CAWSVMTTGNEQFF

D gene: NA
V gene: TRBV20-1
J gene: TRBJ2-7
clone size: many
CDR3 length: 15
CDR3 DNA: TGCAGTGCCGCCCCCGCAGAGCGGATGGACTACGAGCAGTACTTC
CDR3 protein: CSAAPAERMDYEQYF

D gene: TRBD1
V gene: TRBV20-1
J gene: TRBJ2-7
clone size: many
CDR3 length: 14
CDR3 DNA: TGCAGTACTGTAACCGGGACAGGGAGTTTCGAGCAGTACTTC
CDR3 protein: CSTVTGTGSFEQYF

D gene: TRBD2
V gene: TRBV11-2
J gene: TRBJ2-1
clone size: NA
CDR3 length: 14
CDR3 DNA: TGTGCCAGCATCCTCAACCGGGGGGAAAATGAACAGTTCTTC
CDR3 protein: CASILNRGENEQFF

D gene: TRBD1
V gene: TRBV29-1
J gene: TRBJ2-3
clone size: many
CDR3 length: 13
CDR3 DNA: TGCAGCGCCATCGGGACAGGCACAGATACGCAGTATTTT
CDR3 protein: CSAIGTGTDTQYF

D gene: NA
V gene: TRBV5-1
J gene: TRBJ2-7
clone size: many
CDR3 length: 14
CDR3 DNA: TGCGCCAGCGCGAGTGAAGTGACCTCCTACGAGCAGTACTTC
CDR3 protein: CASASEVTSYEQYF

D gene: TRBD1
V gene: TRBV7-2
J gene: TRBJ2-4
clone size: many
CDR3 length: 14
CDR3 DNA: TGTGCCAGCAGCTTTCGACAGGGGGCGAACATTCAGTACTTC
CDR3 protein: CASSFRQGANIQYF

D gene: NA
V gene: TRBV10-3
J gene: TRBJ2-7
clone size: few
CDR3 length: 14
CDR3 DNA: TGTGCCATCAGTGCCTATGAGTTGGGGAACGAGCAGTACTTC
CDR3 protein: CAISAYELGNEQYF

D gene: NA
V gene: TRBV28
J gene: TRBJ2-1
clone size: large
CDR3 length: 12
CDR3 DNA: TGTGCCAGCAGTCCAGTCAACAATGAGCAGTTCTTC
CDR3 protein: CASSPVNNEQFF

D gene: NA
V gene: TRBV15
J gene: TRBJ1-1
clone size: many
CDR3 length: 17
CDR3 DNA: TGTGCCACCAGCAGAGATAGACAGGCTATGCTGGGCACTGAAGCTTTCTTT
CDR3 protein: CATSRDRQAMLGTEAFF

D gene: NA
V gene: TRBV7-2
J gene: TRBJ2-5
clone size: many
CDR3 length: 15
CDR3 DNA: TGTGCCAGCGCGCTGGGTTTCGGAACCGGAGAGACCCAGTACTTC
CDR3 protein: CASALGFGTGETQYF

D gene: NA
V gene: TRBV10-3
J gene: TRBJ2-1
clone size: many
CDR3 length: 11
CDR3 DNA: TGTGCCATCAGTGATGGGAATGAGCAGTTCTTC
CDR3 protein: CAISDGNEQFF

D gene: NA
V gene: TRBV25-1
J gene: TRBJ1-2
clone size: many
CDR3 length: 12
CDR3 DNA: TGTGCCAGCTCCCTTTCCAACTATGGCTACACCTTC
CDR3 protein: CASSLSNYGYTF

D gene: TRBD1
V gene: TRBV7-2
J gene: TRBJ2-1
clone size: many
CDR3 length: 15
CDR3 DNA: TGTGCCAGCAGCGTAACAGGGGGGATCTACAATGAGCAGTTCTTC
CDR3 protein: CASSVTGGIYNEQFF

D gene: NA
V gene: TRBV7-2
J gene: TRBJ2-6
clone size: many
CDR3 length: 17
CDR3 DNA: TGTGCCAGCAGCTTCACGGGAGCTCTCTCTGGGGCCAACGTCCTGACTTTC
CDR3 protein: CASSFTGALSGANVLTF

D gene: TRBD2
V gene: TRBV7-2
J gene: TRBJ2-3
clone size: many
CDR3 length: 16
CDR3 DNA: TGTGCCAGCAGCTTAGGGACTAGCGGGAGGATAGATACGCAGTATTTT
CDR3 protein: CASSLGTSGRIDTQYF

D gene: NA
V gene: TRBV20-1
J gene: TRBJ2-3
clone size: many
CDR3 length: 18
CDR3 DNA: TGCAGTGCTAGAGACTCGGGAGCGGGTGGACTACGCACAGATACGCAGTATTTT
CDR3 protein: CSARDSGAGGLRTDTQYF

D gene: TRBD2
V gene: TRBV29-1
J gene: TRBJ2-1
clone size: many
CDR3 length: 14
CDR3 DNA: TGCAGCGTTGATAGCGGGAGGTCCTACAATGAGCAGTTCTTC
CDR3 protein: CSVDSGRSYNEQFF

D gene: TRBD2
V gene: TRBV20-1
J gene: TRBJ2-7
clone size: many
CDR3 length: 17
CDR3 DNA: TGCAGTGCTAGCGGACTAGCGGGAGGCCCGAGCTCCTACGAGCAGTACTTC
CDR3 protein: CSASGLAGGPSSYEQYF

D gene: TRBD1
V gene: TRBV5-1
J gene: TRBJ2-5
clone size: many
CDR3 length: 14
CDR3 DNA: TGCGCCAGCAGGGCCGGGACAGGCCTGGGGACCCAGTACTTC
CDR3 protein: CASRAGTGLGTQYF

D gene: NA
V gene: TRBV5-1
J gene: TRBJ2-7
clone size: few
CDR3 length: 14
CDR3 DNA: TGCGCCAGCAGCCGACGGGACGGAACCTACGAGCAGTACTTC
CDR3 protein: CASSRRDGTYEQYF

D gene: TRBD1
V gene: TRBV5-5
J gene: TRBJ2-4
clone size: many
CDR3 length: 17
CDR3 DNA: TGTGCCAGCAGCCTTCAACAGGGGGCCGGGGCCAAAAACATTCAGTACTTC
CDR3 protein: CASSLQQGAGAKNIQYF

D gene: NA
V gene: TRBV20-1
J gene: TRBJ1-1
clone size: many
CDR3 length: 12
CDR3 DNA: TGCAGTGCTAGGTCGGGGGACACTGAAGCTTTCTTT
CDR3 protein: CSARSGDTEAFF

D gene: TRBD1
V gene: TRBV20-1
J gene: TRBJ1-4
clone size: many
CDR3 length: 13
CDR3 DNA: TGCAGTGTCGCGGCGACAGGGGATGAAAAACTGTTTTTT
CDR3 protein: CSVAATGDEKLFF

D gene: TRBD2
V gene: TRBV7-3
J gene: TRBJ2-3
clone size: many
CDR3 length: 15
CDR3 DNA: TGTGCCAGCAGCCAAGGACTAGCGAGCACAGATACGCAGTATTTT
CDR3 protein: CASSQGLASTDTQYF

D gene: NA
V gene: TRBV12-3/TRBV12-4
J gene: TRBJ2-3
clone size: few
CDR3 length: 10
CDR3 DNA: TGTGCCACCCCACGTAATACGCAGTATTTT
CDR3 protein: CATPRNTQYF

D gene: TRBD2
V gene: TRBV27
J gene: TRBJ2-1
clone size: NA
CDR3 length: 14
CDR3 DNA: TGTGCCAGCAGGGCTAGCGGGGGTAACAATGAGCAGTTCTTC
CDR3 protein: CASRASGGNNEQFF

D gene: NA
V gene: TRBV12-3/TRBV12-4
J gene: TRBJ1-3
clone size: many
CDR3 length: 15
CDR3 DNA: TGTGCCAGCAGCCTGGGCCTGATAATTGGAAACACCATATATTTT
CDR3 protein: CASSLGLIIGNTIYF

D gene: TRBD1
V gene: TRBV7-9
J gene: TRBJ2-7
clone size: many
CDR3 length: 15
CDR3 DNA: TGTGCCAGCAGCTCCGGACAGGGTCGGGGCTACGAGCAGTACTTC
CDR3 protein: CASSSGQGRGYEQYF

D gene: NA
V gene: TRBV29-1
J gene: TRBJ2-2
clone size: NA
CDR3 length: 14
CDR3 DNA: TGCAGCGCCGGAACGGGAGGGGGCTTCGGGGAGCCGTTTTTT
CDR3 protein: CSAGTGGGFGEPFF

D gene: NA
V gene: TRBV29-1
J gene: TRBJ2-3
clone size: many
CDR3 length: 14
CDR3 DNA: TGCAGCGCCGCAGCTTGGCCCGTGGGAGATACGCAGTATTTT
CDR3 protein: CSAAAWPVGDTQYF

D gene: TRBD2
V gene: TRBV12-3/TRBV12-4
J gene: TRBJ2-1
clone size: NA
CDR3 length: 18
CDR3 DNA: TGTGCCAGCAGTTTAAGACTAGCGGGAGGAAGCTCCTACAATGAGCAGTTCTTC
CDR3 protein: CASSLRLAGGSSYNEQFF

D gene: NA
V gene: TRBV3-1
J gene: TRBJ2-1
clone size: many
CDR3 length: 17
CDR3 DNA: TGTGCCAGCAGCCAAACTTGGCCCAGAGGCCGACGTAATGAGCAGTTCTTC
CDR3 protein: CASSQTWPRGRRNEQFF

D gene: TRBD2
V gene: TRBV20-1
J gene: TRBJ2-7
clone size: many
CDR3 length: 14
CDR3 DNA: TGCAGTGCGCAGGGACTAGCGGGGGCCTACGAGCAGTACTTC
CDR3 protein: CSAQGLAGAYEQYF

D gene: TRBD2
V gene: TRBV20-1
J gene: TRBJ2-7
clone size: many
CDR3 length: 15
CDR3 DNA: TGCAGTGCTAACCCCGGGACTAGCGGGACCTACGAGCAGTACTTC
CDR3 protein: CSANPGTSGTYEQYF

D gene: TRBD1
V gene: TRBV18
J gene: TRBJ1-2
clone size: few
CDR3 length: 16
CDR3 DNA: TGTGCCAGCTCATCCTCACTGGGGGACAGGGGCTATGGCTACACCTTC
CDR3 protein: CASSSSLGDRGYGYTF

D gene: NA
V gene: TRBV7-2
J gene: TRBJ2-1
clone size: many
CDR3 length: 15
CDR3 DNA: TGTGCCAGCAGCCCCCCCCGACCCGCCGGGAATGAGCAGTTCTTC
CDR3 protein: CASSPPRPAGNEQFF

D gene: NA
V gene: TRBV19
J gene: TRBJ2-2
clone size: NA
CDR3 length: 14
CDR3 DNA: TGTGCCAGTATGAAGGTGCTTAACACCGGGGAGCTGTTTTTT
CDR3 protein: CASMKVLNTGELFF

D gene: NA
V gene: TRBV7-2
J gene: TRBJ1-2
clone size: NA
CDR3 length: 14
CDR3 DNA: TGTGCCAGCAGCCCCGGCGGCACCCGGCATGGCTACACCTTC
CDR3 protein: CASSPGGTRHGYTF

D gene: TRBD2
V gene: TRBV28
J gene: TRBJ2-7
clone size: NA
CDR3 length: 19
CDR3 DNA: TGTGCCAGCAGTTCCCCTCCGGGGACTAGCGGGATGTCCGCATACGAGCAGTACTTC
CDR3 protein: CASSSPPGTSGMSAYEQYF

D gene: TRBD1
V gene: TRBV29-1
J gene: TRBJ1-1
clone size: NA
CDR3 length: 14
CDR3 DNA: TGCAGCGTTGAAGTCGTTACAGGGGGCACTGAAGCTTTCTTT
CDR3 protein: CSVEVVTGGTEAFF

D gene: TRBD1
V gene: TRBV28
J gene: TRBJ2-2
clone size: many
CDR3 length: 16
CDR3 DNA: TGTGCCAGCAGTTTAATGGTAGGACAGGCCGCAGGGGAGCTGTTTTTT
CDR3 protein: CASSLMVGQAAGELFF

D gene: TRBD2
V gene: TRBV3-1
J gene: TRBJ2-1
clone size: many
CDR3 length: 16
CDR3 DNA: TGTGCCAGCAGCCAGTATAAGACTAGCGGGAGCGATGAGCAGTTCTTC
CDR3 protein: CASSQYKTSGSDEQFF

D gene: NA
V gene: TRBV5-1
J gene: TRBJ1-4
clone size: few
CDR3 length: 14
CDR3 DNA: TGCGCCAGCAGACCGGGGGGGACTAATGAAAAACTGTTTTTT
CDR3 protein: CASRPGGTNEKLFF

D gene: NA
V gene: TRBV28
J gene: TRBJ1-6
clone size: many
CDR3 length: 16
CDR3 DNA: TGTGCCAGCAGCCCAATCGTGGGGTTTATTAGTTCACCCCTCCACTTT
CDR3 protein: CASSPIVGFISSPLHF

D gene: TRBD2
V gene: TRBV28
J gene: TRBJ2-2
clone size: many
CDR3 length: 14
CDR3 DNA: TGTGCCATCACTAGCGGGAGGGCCGTCGGGGAGCTGTTTTTT
CDR3 protein: CAITSGRAVGELFF

D gene: NA
V gene: TRBV5-1
J gene: TRBJ2-1
clone size: many
CDR3 length: 12
CDR3 DNA: TGCGCCAGCAGCCAGGGGCGCGATGAGCAGTTCTTC
CDR3 protein: CASSQGRDEQFF

D gene: TRBD2
V gene: TRBV7-2
J gene: TRBJ2-7
clone size: many
CDR3 length: 14
CDR3 DNA: TGTGCCAGCAGCCCAGGAAGCGGGAGCGACGAGCAGTACTTC
CDR3 protein: CASSPGSGSDEQYF

D gene: NA
V gene: TRBV7-9
J gene: TRBJ2-1
clone size: many
CDR3 length: 16
CDR3 DNA: TGTGCCAGCAGCTTTAGGGAAAGGCGGGAAGGGGATGAGCAGTTCTTC
CDR3 protein: CASSFRERREGDEQFF

D gene: NA
V gene: TRBV6-6
J gene: TRBJ2-7
clone size: many
CDR3 length: 13
CDR3 DNA: TGTGCCAGCAGTCGGCAGCCCCCCTACGAGCAGTACTTC
CDR3 protein: CASSRQPPYEQYF

D gene: NA
V gene: TRBV7-2
J gene: TRBJ1-1
clone size: many
CDR3 length: 15
CDR3 DNA: TGTGCCAGCAGCCCTAACAGGGTTTTGAACACTGAAGCTTTCTTT
CDR3 protein: CASSPNRVLNTEAFF

D gene: NA
V gene: TRBV30
J gene: TRBJ2-1
clone size: NA
CDR3 length: 14
CDR3 DNA: TGTGCCTGGGATACTTTAGCGGACTACAATGAGCAGTTCTTC
CDR3 protein: CAWDTLADYNEQFF